This TCR beta chain was observed in a study of blood T cell repertoires in COVID-19. Study information: COVID-19 samples from acute and convalescent phases originated in the United States, Italy and Spain. PBMCs, B-cell-depleted T cells, or T cells were the source of the cDNA or gDNA that made up the material.

Sequencing used immunoSEQ multiplex PCR; TCRdb keeps in-frame clones, though not all of them. The sample holds about 73,000 clones, approximately 88% seen once. V lost 3 bases and J 7 bases, leaving 13 bases between the germline ends. Germline values: CDR1 GTSNPN, CDR2 SVGIG (reference sequence). This CDR3 has 14 residues. The TCR was taken from a man older than 75 with active or convalescent COVID-19. The sample consisted of peripheral blood. The chain combines TRBV30 with TRBJ1-6, with D perhaps matching TRBD1 (6 bases). The CDR3 region has the DNA TGTGCCTGGAGGCCGGGACAAGTAAATTCACCCCTCCACTTT. This encodes CAWRPGQVNSPLHF.